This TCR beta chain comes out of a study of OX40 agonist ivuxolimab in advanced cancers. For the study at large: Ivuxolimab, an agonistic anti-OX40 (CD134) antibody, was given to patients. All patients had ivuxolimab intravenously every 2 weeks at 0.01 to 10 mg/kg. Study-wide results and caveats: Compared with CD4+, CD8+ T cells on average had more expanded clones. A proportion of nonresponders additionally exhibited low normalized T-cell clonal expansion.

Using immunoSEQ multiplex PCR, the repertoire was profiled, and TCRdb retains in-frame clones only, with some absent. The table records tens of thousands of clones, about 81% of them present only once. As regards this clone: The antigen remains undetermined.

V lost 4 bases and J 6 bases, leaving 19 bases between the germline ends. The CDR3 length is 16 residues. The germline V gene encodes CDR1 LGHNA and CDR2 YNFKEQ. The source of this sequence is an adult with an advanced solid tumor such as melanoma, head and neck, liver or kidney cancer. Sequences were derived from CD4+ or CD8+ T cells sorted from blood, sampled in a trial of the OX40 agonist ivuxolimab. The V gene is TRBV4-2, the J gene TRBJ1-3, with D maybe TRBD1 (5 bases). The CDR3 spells CASSPSLGQVPNTIYF. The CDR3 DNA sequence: TGTGCCAGCAGCCCCAGCCTGGGGCAAGTGCCAAACACCATATATTTT.